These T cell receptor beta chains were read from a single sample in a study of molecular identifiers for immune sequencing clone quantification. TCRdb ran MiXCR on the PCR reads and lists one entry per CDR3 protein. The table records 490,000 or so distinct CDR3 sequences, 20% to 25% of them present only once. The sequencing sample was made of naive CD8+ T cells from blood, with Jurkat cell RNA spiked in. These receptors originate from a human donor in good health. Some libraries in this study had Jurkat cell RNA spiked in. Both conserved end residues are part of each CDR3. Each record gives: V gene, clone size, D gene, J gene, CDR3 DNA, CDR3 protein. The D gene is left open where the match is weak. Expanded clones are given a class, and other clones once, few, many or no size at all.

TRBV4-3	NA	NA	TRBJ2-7	TGCGCCAGCAGCCAAGCTTGGGAGCGGGCACCCTACGAGCAGTACTTC	CASSQAWERAPYEQYF
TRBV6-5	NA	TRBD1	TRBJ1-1	TGTGCCGGCAGTGGGGACAGGGCCGGCACTGAAGCTTTCTTT	CAGSGDRAGTEAFF
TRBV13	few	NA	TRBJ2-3	TGTGCCAGCAGCTCTACGCCAGGGGGCACAGATACGCAGTATTTT	CASSSTPGGTDTQYF
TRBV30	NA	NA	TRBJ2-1	TGTGCCTGGAGTTTCGGGGTTAATGAGCAGTTCTTC	CAWSFGVNEQFF
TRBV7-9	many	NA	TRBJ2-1	TGTGCCAGCAGCTTAGCGGGAGCTGCCGACAATGAGCAGTTCTTC	CASSLAGAADNEQFF
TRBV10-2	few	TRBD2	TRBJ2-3	TGCGCCAGCAGTTCCACCCTTAGCGGGGGGTCCCGCACAGATACGCAGTATTTT	CASSSTLSGGSRTDTQYF
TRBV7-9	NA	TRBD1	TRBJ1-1	TGTGCCAGCAGCTACCCGGGACAGAAGAACACTGAAGCTTTCTTT	CASSYPGQKNTEAFF
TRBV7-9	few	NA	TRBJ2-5	TGTGCCAGCAGCTTGCCCCGCAGACAAGAGACCCAGTACTTC	CASSLPRRQETQYF
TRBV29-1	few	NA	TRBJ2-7	TGCAGCGTTGAACTCGTAGGGAGCTCCTACGAGCAGTACTTC	CSVELVGSSYEQYF
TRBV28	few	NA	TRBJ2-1	TGTGCCAGCAGTTACCGGACTGAGCGCCTTTACAATGAGCAGTTCTTC	CASSYRTERLYNEQFF
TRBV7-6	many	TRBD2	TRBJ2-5	TGTGCCAGCAGCCCAGGGAGGGTTGAAGAGACCCAGTACTTC	CASSPGRVEETQYF
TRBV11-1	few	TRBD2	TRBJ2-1	TGTGCCAGCAGCATCCATCCCGGGACTAGCGGGAGGAGGGACAATGAGCAGTTCTTC	CASSIHPGTSGRRDNEQFF
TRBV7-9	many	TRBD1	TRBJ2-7	TGTGCCAGCAGCTTTCCGCGGGGACAGGGGGTAGAATCAGGATACGAGCAGTACTTC	CASSFPRGQGVESGYEQYF
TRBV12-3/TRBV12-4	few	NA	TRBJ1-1	TGTGCCAGCAGTACCAGGGTTGATGTCACTGAAGCTTTCTTT	CASSTRVDVTEAFF
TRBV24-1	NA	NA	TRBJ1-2	TGTGCCACCAGTGATTCATCGATGTCCTATGGCTACGCCTTC	CATSDSSMSYGYAF
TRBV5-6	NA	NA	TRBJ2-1	TGTGCCAGCAGCCCTCCTGCCCTAGTTGCCAATGAGCAGTTCTTC	CASSPPALVANEQFF
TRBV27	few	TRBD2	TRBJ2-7	TGTGCCAGCAGTCGAATCCTAGCGGGAGTGGGCGAGCAGTACTTC	CASSRILAGVGEQYF
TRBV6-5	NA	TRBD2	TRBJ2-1	TGTGCCAGCAGTTACCGGGAGGGGGGGGTCGATGAGCAGTTCTTC	CASSYREGGVDEQFF
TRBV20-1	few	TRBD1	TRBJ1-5	TGCAGTGCCAGCTCTCTAACAGGGGGAGTGCAGGCCAGCAATCAGCCCCAGCATTTT	CSASSLTGGVQASNQPQHF
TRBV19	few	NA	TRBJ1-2	TGTGCCAGTAGCTCCTGGAAGGGCAGCATTTATGGCTACACCTTC	CASSSWKGSIYGYTF
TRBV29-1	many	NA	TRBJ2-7	TGCAGCGTTGAGGCAGACACTTCCTACGAGCAGTACTTC	CSVEADTSYEQYF
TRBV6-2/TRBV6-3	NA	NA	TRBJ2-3	TGTGCCAGCAGTTACCTAGCGAGGAACACAGATACGCAGTATTTT	CASSYLARNTDTQYF
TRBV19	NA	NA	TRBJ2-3	TGTGCCAGTAGTTTCCGACTAGTGGTTTGGACAGATACGCAGTATTTT	CASSFRLVVWTDTQYF
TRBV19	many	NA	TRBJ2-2	TGTGCCAGTAGTATGGACCGACCCAACACCGGGGAGCTGTTTTTT	CASSMDRPNTGELFF
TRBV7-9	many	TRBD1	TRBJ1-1	TGTGCCAGCAGCTTCAGACAGGGGAACACTGAAGCTTTCTTT	CASSFRQGNTEAFF
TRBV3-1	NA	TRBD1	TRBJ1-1	TGTGCCAGCAGCCGAGATACAGGGGTGTCCACTGAAGCTTTCTTT	CASSRDTGVSTEAFF
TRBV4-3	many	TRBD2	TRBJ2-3	TGCGCCAGCAGCCAAGAGTCGGGAGGGCCGACAGATACGCAGTATTTT	CASSQESGGPTDTQYF
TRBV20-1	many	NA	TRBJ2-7	TGCAGTGCTAGAGATGGGAGCAACTCCTACGAGCAGTACTTC	CSARDGSNSYEQYF
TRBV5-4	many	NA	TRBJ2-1	TGTGCCAGCAGCTTGATGGCTCTTCGTAGCCACAATGAGCAGTTCTTC	CASSLMALRSHNEQFF
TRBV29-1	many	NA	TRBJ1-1	TGCAGCGATCGGAAGAACACTGAAGCTTTCTTT	CSDRKNTEAFF
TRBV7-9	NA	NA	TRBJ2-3	TGTGCCAGCAGCTTAAAGGGGTTGGTAACAGATACGCAGTATTTT	CASSLKGLVTDTQYF
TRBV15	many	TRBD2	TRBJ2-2	TGTGCCACCAGCAGGGGACTAGCGGGAGGCAACACCGGGGAGCTGTTTTTT	CATSRGLAGGNTGELFF
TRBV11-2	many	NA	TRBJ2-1	TGTGCCAGCAGCTTAACGGGGAACGATGAGCAGTTCTTC	CASSLTGNDEQFF
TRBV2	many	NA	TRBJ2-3	TGTGCCAGCTGGGACCCTCCCACGGATACGCAGTATTTT	CASWDPPTDTQYF
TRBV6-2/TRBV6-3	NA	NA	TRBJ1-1	TGTGCCAGCAGCGGGGCAGGGGCTGGCGCTGAAGCTTTCTTT	CASSGAGAGAEAFF
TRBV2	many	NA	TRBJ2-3	TGTGCCAGCACTGGGGGACCCTACCATACAGATACGCAGTATTTT	CASTGGPYHTDTQYF
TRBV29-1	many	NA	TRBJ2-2	TGCAGCGTTGGGGGGACCCCGAACACCGGGGAGCTGTTTTTT	CSVGGTPNTGELFF
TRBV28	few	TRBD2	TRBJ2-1	TGTGCCAGCAGTTCCCTGCTTTGGGTAGCGGGAAAGGACAATGAGCAGTTCTTC	CASSSLLWVAGKDNEQFF
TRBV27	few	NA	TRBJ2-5	TGTGCCAGCAGACGGGACAATGAAGAGACCCAGTACTTC	CASRRDNEETQYF
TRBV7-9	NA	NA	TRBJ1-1	TGTGCCACTAGCGCCTCGGACCCGGGGAACACTGAAGCTTTCTTT	CATSASDPGNTEAFF
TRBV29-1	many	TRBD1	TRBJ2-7	TGCAGCGTAGAGTACCGGGACAGGAGCTCCTACGAGCAGTACTTC	CSVEYRDRSSYEQYF
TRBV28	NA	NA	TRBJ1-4	TGTGCCAGCACCAATGAAGGGCGGACGGGTAATGAAAAACTGTTTTTT	CASTNEGRTGNEKLFF
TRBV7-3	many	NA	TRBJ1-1	TGTGCCAGCAGCTTCGTGGGGGAGCAAGAAGCTTTCTTT	CASSFVGEQEAFF
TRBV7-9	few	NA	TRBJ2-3	TGTGCCAGCAGCCCGAGGGGGGTTACAGATACGCAGTATTTT	CASSPRGVTDTQYF
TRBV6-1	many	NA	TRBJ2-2	TGTGCCAGCAGTGAAGGCGGTCAGCTGATGGCCGGGGAGCTGTTTTTT	CASSEGGQLMAGELFF
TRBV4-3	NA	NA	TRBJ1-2	TGCGTCAGCAGCCAAGAGTGGACAACTAACTATGGCTACACCTTC	CVSSQEWTTNYGYTF
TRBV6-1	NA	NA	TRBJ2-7	TGTGCCAGCAGTGAAGCAGGTGTGGGATACGAGCAGTACTTC	CASSEAGVGYEQYF